The 16 T cell receptor beta chains below all came from one sample that was sequenced in a study of siplizumab effects on memory and regulatory T cells. The table came from immunoSEQ multiplex PCR; TCRdb's copy has only in-frame clones and leaves some out. Among about 52,000 clones, nearly 98% were seen once, and the ten largest hold 0.64%. Sequenced input: naive CD4+ T cells sorted from blood. The receptor set was obtained from a human donor in good health.

J is TRBJ2-7 and V is TRBV5-4; TRBD2 matches at 8 bases. Germline V gene sequence: CDR1 SGHNT, CDR2 YYREEE (reference sequence). CDR3 length equals 15 residues. The V segment lost 0 bases and the J segment 4 bases; nucleotides outside the gene matches: 6. CDR3 bases: TGTGCCAGCAGCTTGGGACTAGCGTTGTTTTACGAGCAGTACTTC. Translating gives CASSLGLALFYEQYF.

The chain is built from TRBV21-1 and TRBJ2-7; TRBD2 is taken as the D call from the table, unchecked against the DNA. TRBV21-1 is designated a pseudogene. The CDR3 has 16 residues. The CDR3: CASSSVASAPPYEQYF. Written as DNA, the CDR3 is TGTGCCAGCAGCAGTGTAGCTTCGGCCCCTCCCTACGAGCAGTACTTC.

CDR3 sequence: CASAGRVDLGTEAFF. CDR3 DNA: TGTGCTAGTGCGGGGCGGGTTGATTTGGGAACTGAAGCTTTCTTT. The V call is TRBV12-5, the J call TRBJ1-1; D is perhaps TRBD1 (5 bases). Looked up from germline, CDR1 is LGHNT and CDR2 is FRNRAP. Trimming stripped 7 bases from V and 5 bases from J, with 20 bases between. The CDR3 loop spans 15 amino acids. The full variable domain, in which reference TRBV12-5 and TRBJ1-1 provide the parts outside the CDR3, is DARVTQTPRHKVTEMGQEVTMRCQPILGHNTVFWYRQTMMQGLELLAYFRNRAPLDDSGMPKDRFSAEMPDATLATLKIQPSEPRDSAVYFCASAGRVDLGTEAFFGQGTRLTVV.

Here the CDR3 reads CASSLRGDYNEQFF. CDR3 coding DNA: TGTGCCAGCTCTTTGCGCGGGGATTACAATGAGCAGTTCTTC. The V gene is TRBV18, the J gene TRBJ2-1, with D possibly being TRBD2 (6 bases). The CDR3 runs 14 residues. Trimming removed 6 bases from V and 4 bases from J, with 13 bases in between. Germline V gene lookup returns CDR1 KGHSH and CDR2 LQKENI.

V gene TRBV18 combines with J gene TRBJ1-4; D gene ambiguous. The germline CDR1 and CDR2 sequences are KGHSH and LQKENI. V was trimmed by 2 bases and J by 8 bases, leaving 15 bases between them. The CDR3 contains 15 residues. CDR3 DNA: TGTGCCAGCTCACCATTTATGGGGAAAACCGAAAAACTGTTTTTT. Translation: CASSPFMGKTEKLFF.

The table lists this clone with a count of one. The V gene is TRBV27, the J gene TRBJ2-7; 10 bases line up with TRBD1. The V and J ends lost 6 bases and 5 bases, in that order; junction bases with no gene match: 10. Germline V CDR1 and CDR2: MNHEY, SMNVEV (reference sequence). This CDR3 has 15 amino acids. CDR3 sequence (DNA): TGTGCCAGCAGCTCGACAGGGGGCGCGTTCCACGAGCAGTACTTC. Protein product: CASSSTGGAFHEQYF.

This clone was seen once. The chain joins TRBV6-6 to TRBJ2-7; 13 bases align to TRBD2. The CDR3 covers 15 residues. Losses at the gene ends were 6 bases for V and 5 bases for J; bases not matched to a gene: 7. Germline V gives CDR1 MNHNY, CDR2 SVGAGI (reference sequence). The CDR3 DNA reads as TGTGCCAGCAGACTAGCGGGAGGGCCGCTCGACGAGCAGTACTTC. It yields the protein CASRLAGGPLDEQYF.

The J gene is TRBJ2-4, the V gene TRBV19; no firm D call. V lost 6 bases and J lost 4, with 10 bases in between. This CDR3 comprises 13 residues. Germline V CDR1 and CDR2: LNHDA, SQIVND (reference sequence). The chain's CDR3 is CASSWTKKNIQYF. CDR3 in DNA: TGTGCCAGTAGCTGGACGAAGAAAAACATTCAGTACTTC.

The chain has TRBV30 and TRBJ2-1, with unresolved D. This CDR3 has 10 residues. Germline V lookup: CDR1 GTSNPN, CDR2 SVGIG (reference sequence). The V end lost 3 bases, the J end lost 9 bases, and 6 bases lay between the germline ends. The chain's CDR3 is CAWRAAEQFF. The CDR3 DNA is TGTGCCTGGAGGGCTGCTGAGCAGTTCTTC.

The chain links TRBV20-1 to TRBJ1-2; a weak D match, TRBD1 (5 bases). V dropped 8 bases and J dropped 3 bases, with 10 bases sitting between them. The CDR3 is 11 amino acids. The V gene's germline CDR1 is DFQATT and CDR2 SNEGSKA (reference sequence). CDR3 region: CSFRVDYGYTF. The CDR3 DNA follows: TGCAGTTTCAGGGTGGACTATGGCTACACCTTC.

The V and J genes are TRBV19 and TRBJ2-7; D is possibly TRBD1 (6 bases). In germline, CDR1 is LNHDA, CDR2 SQIVND (reference sequence). The CDR3 is made up of 13 amino acids. V lost 3 bases, J lost 2 bases, and 8 bases lay in between. This CDR3 reads CASSMGHTYEQYF. CDR3 sequence (DNA): TGTGCCAGTAGTATGGGACATACCTACGAGCAGTACTTC.

The chain is built from TRBV9 and TRBJ2-7; D is undetermined. CDR1 and CDR2 (germline): SGDLS, YYNGEE. The V end lost 0 bases, the J end lost 7 bases, and 14 bases lay between the germline ends. The CDR3 contains 14 residues. The CDR3 sequence: CASSVAATSQEQYF. CDR3 coding DNA: TGTGCCAGCAGCGTAGCGGCTACCTCTCAGGAGCAGTACTTC.

This chain joins TRBV4-3 and TRBJ2-2, with 7 bases that match TRBD1. Germline V gives CDR1 LGHNA, CDR2 YSLEER. This CDR3 contains 15 residues. Trimming removed 0 bases from V and 6 bases from J; junction bases left unmatched: 4. As DNA, the CDR3 is TGCGCCAGCAGCCAAGAAGGACAGGTGGCCGGGGAGCTGTTTTTT. The encoded protein is CASSQEGQVAGELFF.

This chain links TRBV6-5 with TRBJ2-3; TRBD2 matches at 7 bases. Germline V lookup: CDR1 MNHEY, CDR2 SVGAGI. The CDR3 length is 14 residues. Unmatched junction bases numbered 8, after V lost 6 bases and J lost 5 bases. DNA of the CDR3: TGTGCCAGCAGCCGCGGGGCGGGAGTAGATACGCAGTATTTT. Amino acid sequence: CASSRGAGVDTQYF.

V gene TRBV10-3 combines with J gene TRBJ2-3, with a possible D match to TRBD1 (6 bases). Germline CDR1 reads ENHRY; CDR2 reads SYGVKD. V lost 0 bases and J 3 bases, leaving 16 bases between the germline ends. This CDR3 region has 17 residues. The CDR3 DNA reads as TGTGCCATCAGTGAGTCCTTTTCCGGACAGAGAACAGATACGCAGTATTTT. Protein sequence: CAISESFSGQRTDTQYF.

This chain uses TRBV4-1 with TRBJ1-5; TRBD1 matches at 7 bases. V shed 6 bases, J shed 6 bases, and the junction held 11 bases outside the gene matches. The germline V gene encodes CDR1 MGHRA and CDR2 YSYEKL. The CDR3 length is 15 residues. Here the CDR3 reads CASSHAGGRSQPQHF. The CDR3 DNA sequence: TGCGCCAGCAGTCACGCAGGGGGTCGGAGTCAGCCCCAGCATTTT.